Below, 20 T cell receptor beta chains from the same sample are listed, as sequenced in a study of OX40 agonist ivuxolimab in advanced cancers. The method behind the library was the immunoSEQ multiplex PCR assay. TCRdb stores this immuneACCESS table with in-frame sequences only. Part of the clones is absent; in the studies checked, under half of the shortfall reflects unresolved V genes, and no reason is known for the rest. Present in this sample are about 80,000 clones, roughly 90% of which were seen just once. The ten most abundant clones make up approximately 8.6% of the sample. This sample comprised CD4+ or CD8+ T cells sorted from blood, obtained in a trial of the OX40 agonist ivuxolimab. The receptor set was obtained from an adult with an advanced solid tumor such as melanoma, head and neck, liver or kidney cancer.

This clone was seen a single time. This rearrangement joins TRBV10-3 to TRBJ1-3; the D gene is possibly TRBD1 (5 bases). This CDR3 has 16 amino acids. V dropped 7 bases and J dropped 1 base, with 17 bases sitting between them. Germline V gene lookup returns CDR1 ENHRY and CDR2 SYGVKD. The CDR3 protein is CAIMPTGGGSGNTIYF. DNA of the CDR3: TGTGCCATCATGCCCACTGGGGGGGGTTCTGGAAACACCATATATTTT.

The chain recombines TRBV2 with TRBJ2-7; 12 nucleotides match TRBD1. The CDR3 spans 14 residues. Germline V CDR1 and CDR2: SNHLY, FYNNEI. V lost 8 bases to trimming and J lost 3 bases; unmatched junction nucleotides: 5. The CDR3 bases are TGTGCCAGCGGGGGACAGGGGGCAGTCTACGAGCAGTACTTC. This sequence encodes CASGGQGAVYEQYF.

The chain carries TRBV29-1 and TRBJ1-4; D ambiguous. V shed 6 bases and J shed 4 bases, with 6 bases lying between them. The V gene's germline CDR1 is SQVTM and CDR2 ANQGSEA. The CDR3 runs to 11 residues. The CDR3 DNA reads as TGCAGCGTAGGCTATAATGAAAAACTGTTTTTT. Amino acid sequence: CSVGYNEKLFF.

The V and J genes are TRBV29-1 and TRBJ2-2; 7 bases match TRBD2. Germline CDR1 reads SQVTM; CDR2 reads ANQGSEA. The J segment lost 5 bases and the V segment lost 7 bases, leaving 4 bases of the junction unmatched. This CDR3 contains 12 residues. The CDR3 sequence is CSGGTNTGELFF. The CDR3 region has the DNA TGCAGCGGGGGGACTAATACCGGGGAGCTGTTTTTT.

This chain joins TRBV2 and TRBJ1-3; TRBD1 matches at 8 bases. This CDR3 comprises 14 residues. V lost 6 bases and J lost 4; bases outside the gene matches: 5. Germline V lookup: CDR1 SNHLY, CDR2 FYNNEI. CDR3 loop: CASRNRGSGNTIYF. The CDR3 DNA follows: TGTGCCAGCAGGAACAGGGGGTCGGGAAACACCATATATTTT.

Only one count was recorded for this clone. The genes are TRBV30 and TRBJ2-5; D not resolved. Trimming took 4 bases from V and 3 from J, leaving 9 bases between them. Germline CDR1 is GTSNPN and CDR2 is SVGIG (reference sequence). This CDR3 has 12 amino acids. The DNA for the CDR3 is TGTGCCTGGAACATTGGGGAAGAGACCCAGTACTTC. Encoded protein: CAWNIGEETQYF.

The CDR3 sequence: CASSQLQSYNEQFF. The CDR3 DNA reads as TGTGCCAGCAGCCAATTACAATCCTACAATGAGCAGTTCTTC. The chain uses TRBV6-5 and TRBJ2-1; no reliable D call. The CDR3 is 14 amino acids. CDR1 is MNHEY, CDR2 SVGAGI, per germline. V shed 6 bases and J shed 1 base, with 10 bases lying between them.

The chain employs TRBV29-1 and TRBJ2-7; no clear D gene. Germline loops: CDR1 SQVTM, CDR2 ANQGSEA. The V gene lost 2 bases and the J gene lost 2 bases, with 10 bases spanning the gap. CDR3 size: 13 residues. Here the CDR3 reads CSVESSSPYEQYF. The CDR3 DNA follows: TGCAGCGTTGAATCCAGTAGCCCCTACGAGCAGTACTTC.

The chain is built from TRBV4-3 and TRBJ2-7, with a possible D match to TRBD2 (6 bases). Trimming removed 0 bases from V and 0 bases from J, with 9 bases in between. This CDR3 comprises 15 residues. Germline V gene data show CDR1 as LGHNA and CDR2 as YSLEER. The chain's CDR3 is CASSQDSGDSYEQYF. CDR3 DNA: TGCGCCAGCAGCCAAGATTCGGGGGACTCCTACGAGCAGTACTTC.

This sequence joins TRBV9 and TRBJ2-2, with TRBD1 identical over 8 bases. The germline V gene has CDR1 SGDLS and CDR2 YYNGEE. CDR3 size: 17 residues. Trimming removed 0 bases from V and 3 bases from J; junction bases left unmatched: 7. The CDR3 reads CASSVAGGRRDTGELFF. The CDR3 DNA is TGTGCCAGCAGCGTAGCAGGGGGCCGTCGGGACACCGGGGAGCTGTTTTTT.

This chain uses TRBV13 with TRBJ1-1; D possibly corresponds to TRBD1 (6 bases). Germline assignment: CDR1 PRHDT and CDR2 FYEKMQ (reference sequence). V was pared by 1 base and J by 5 bases, with 14 bases between. This CDR3 region has 15 residues. Written as DNA, the CDR3 is TGTGCCAGCAGCTTAGAGGGTGGGGGGCGAACTGAAGCTTTCTTT. It specifies CASSLEGGGRTEAFF. Based on the CDR3 plus reference TRBV13 and TRBJ1-1, the full variable domain is AAGVIQSPRHLIKEKRETATLKCYPIPRHDTVYWYQQGPGQDPQFLISFYEKMQSDKGSIPDRFSAQQFSDYHSELNMSSLELGDSALYFCASSLEGGGRTEAFFGQGTRLTVV.

V usage is TRBV9 and J usage is TRBJ2-1; D assignment may be TRBD1 or TRBD2 (5 bases each). Per the germline V gene, CDR1 is SGDLS and CDR2 is YYNGEE. With 3 bases removed from V and 0 bases from J, the gap between germline ends came to 13 bases. The CDR3 is made up of 16 amino acids. The CDR3 DNA follows: TGTGCCAGCAGCGGGCCTTCCGGGGCCTCCTACAATGAGCAGTTCTTC. Translated, it gives CASSGPSGASYNEQFF.

This chain uses TRBV15 with TRBJ2-7, with 7 nucleotides matching TRBD1. Germline V CDR1 and CDR2: LNHNV, YYDKDF (reference sequence). J lost 5 bases, V lost 3 bases, and 4 bases had no gene match. The CDR3 consists of 13 residues. In nucleotides, the CDR3 is TGTGCCACCAGCAGGGACAGGTTGGACGAGCAGTACTTC. This translates into CATSRDRLDEQYF.

The chain is built from TRBV7-2 and TRBJ2-5; D gene ambiguous. The germline CDR1 and CDR2 sequences are SGHTA and FQGNSA. CDR3 size: 15 residues. Trimming removed 7 bases from V and 5 bases from J, with 20 bases in between. The CDR3 region is CASTWLDRLGETQYF. CDR3 nucleotides: TGTGCCAGCACCTGGCTTGATCGGTTGGGGGAGACCCAGTACTTC.

This clone was counted once. The chain employs TRBV6-1 and TRBJ2-5, with D possibly being TRBD1 (6 bases). Trimming took off 6 bases at V and 5 bases at J, with 19 bases between the two ends. CDR3 size: 15 residues. Per germline, CDR1 MNHNS and CDR2 SASEGT. DNA of the CDR3: TGTGCCAGCAGCCGGGACACAGCCCTGGGGGAGACCCAGTACTTC. As protein: CASSRDTALGETQYF.

The J gene is TRBJ2-7, the V gene TRBV9; perhaps TRBD1 as D (6 bases). Trimming left V 3 bases short and J 0 bases short, with 13 bases between. The CDR3 runs to 15 residues. CDR1 and CDR2 (germline): SGDLS, YYNGEE. The DNA of the CDR3 is TGTGCCAGCAGCGCCGCAGGGGTGCCCTCCTACGAGCAGTACTTC. Protein sequence: CASSAAGVPSYEQYF.

This rearrangement joins TRBV27 to TRBJ2-7; 8 positions agree with TRBD1. The CDR3 loop spans 15 amino acids. CDR1 and CDR2 from the germline V gene are MNHEY and SMNVEV (reference sequence). V was clipped by 9 bases and J by 3 bases; unmatched bases: 13. This chain's CDR3 is CARIASTGANYEQYF. In DNA, the CDR3 is TGTGCCAGGATCGCCTCGACAGGGGCTAACTACGAGCAGTACTTC.

J is TRBJ2-3 and V is TRBV5-1, with D tentatively TRBD2 (5 bases). The V and J ends lost 5 bases and 1 base respectively, with 5 bases between them. Germline-derived CDR1 and CDR2 are SGHRS and YFSETQ. The CDR3 length is 12 residues. The CDR3 DNA reads as TGCGCCAGCAGGGGAGGCACAGATACGCAGTATTTT. Its protein is CASRGGTDTQYF.

The chain employs TRBV7-3 and TRBJ1-2, with 7 positions matching TRBD1. V lost 5 bases to trimming and J lost 5 bases; unmatched junction nucleotides: 11. The germline V gene encodes CDR1 SGHTA and CDR2 FQGTGA. The CDR3 extends over 15 amino acids. The CDR3 DNA sequence: TGTGCCAGCAGCCCTTTCGAGGGGGCCGGTTATGGCTACACCTTC. This gives the protein CASSPFEGAGYGYTF.

This clone appeared a single time. The rearrangement uses TRBV15 and TRBJ1-4; the match to TRBD1 covers 10 bases. J lost 8 bases, V lost 4 bases, and 7 bases had no gene match. The CDR3 has 15 residues. The V gene's germline CDR1 is LNHNV and CDR2 YYDKDF (reference sequence). In DNA form, the CDR3 reads TGTGCCACCAGCAAAGCCGGGACAGGGGTCGAAAAACTGTTTTTT. Its translation is CATSKAGTGVEKLFF.